The T cell receptor beta chain under discussion was sequenced for a study of T cells in Graves' hyperthyroidism and ophthalmopathy. RNA transcripts were the template for amplifying TCR beta CDR3 regions. An initial round of RT-PCR targeting the TCR CDR3 relied on the HTBI primer set. TCRdb independently ran MiXCR on the multiplex PCR reads; one entry per CDR3 protein. The table lists more than 300,000 distinct CDR3 sequences, less than 20% of them singletons. Germline lookup yields CDR1 SGHDT and CDR2 YYEEEE. V dropped 6 bases and J dropped 2 bases, with 15 bases sitting between them. The CDR3 sequence is 14 residues long.

The TCR sequence derives from a man aged 18 to 30 with Graves' ophthalmopathy. This rearrangement joins TRBV5-6 to TRBJ2-7, with D possibly matching TRBD2 (6 bases). The sample was blood. Here the CDR3 DNA reads TGTGCCAGCACCCAGGCGGGGAAGGCCTACGAGCAGTACTTC. Protein product: CASTQAGKAYEQYF.